These 19 T cell receptor beta chains were all obtained from the same sample, sequenced in a study of blood T cell repertoires in COVID-19. TCRdb's table, derived via immunoSEQ multiplex PCR, lists solely in-frame clones and lacks some. The table records about 120,000 clones, roughly 89% of them present only once. What was sequenced was peripheral blood. These receptors were collected from a human donor with acute or convalescent COVID-19. The donor label of this sample is uncertain.

The chain links TRBV5-6 to TRBJ1-2; 7 bases align to TRBD1. The germline CDR1 and CDR2 sequences are SGHDT and YYEEEE. The trim removed 4 bases at V and 4 bases at J, leaving 10 bases unmatched. The CDR3 extends over 15 amino acids. Here the CDR3 reads CASSVAGGLVYGYTF. The DNA for the CDR3 is TGTGCCAGCAGCGTAGCAGGGGGGCTCGTCTATGGCTACACCTTC.

The chain employs TRBV5-1 and TRBJ1-6; D is unclear. V lost 0 bases and J 9 bases, leaving 10 bases between the germline ends. The germline gives CDR1 SGHRS, CDR2 YFSETQ. The CDR3 consists of 14 residues. CDR3 coding DNA: TGCGCCAGCAGCTTGGCTGGGCGGGGTTCACCCCTCCACTTT. Translated: CASSLAGRGSPLHF. Supplemented by reference TRBV5-1 and TRBJ1-6, the full variable domain reads KAGVTQTPRYLIKTRGQQVTLSCSPISGHRSVSWYQQTPGQGLQFLFEYFSETQRNKGNFPGRFSGRQFSNSRSEMNVSTLELGDSALYLCASSLAGRGSPLHFGNGTRLTVT.

The chain recombines TRBV15 with TRBJ1-5; D is ambiguous. V lost 0 bases to trimming and J lost 3 bases, with 15 bases between them. Germline CDR1 and CDR2: LNHNV and YYDKDF (reference sequence). This CDR3 has 17 residues. CDR3 sequence (DNA): TGTGCCACCAGCAGAGATCTTGAGACTGCGTACAATCAGCCCCAGCATTTT. Amino acid sequence: CATSRDLETAYNQPQHF.

The gene calls are TRBV4-1 and TRBJ1-6; 8 bases are shared with TRBD1. The CDR3 length is 15 residues. From germline, CDR1 is MGHRA and CDR2 YSYEKL. V was pared by 2 bases and J by 8 bases, with 5 bases of the junction left unmatched. Here the CDR3 DNA reads TGCGCCAGCAGCCAACGACAGGGGAGGGATTCACCCCTCCACTTT. Protein product: CASSQRQGRDSPLHF.

This rearrangement joins TRBV6-2 or TRBV6-3 to TRBJ1-5, with TRBD1 matching over 7 bases. The CDR3 is made up of 15 amino acids. Germline CDR1 MNHEY, CDR2 SVGEGT. The trim removed 2 bases at V and 5 bases at J, leaving 6 bases unmatched. This chain's CDR3 is CASSYEGAYYQPQHF. CDR3 nucleotides: TGTGCCAGCAGTTACGAGGGGGCTTATTATCAGCCCCAGCATTTT.

The chain combines TRBV5-5 with TRBJ1-1; 7 bases fit TRBD1. Germline CDR1 is SGHKS and CDR2 is YYEKEE (reference sequence). The V and J ends lost 5 bases and 2 bases, in that order; junction bases with no gene match: 12. The CDR3 length is 16 residues. CDR3 residues: CASSPAQGYDNTEAFF. The CDR3 DNA is TGTGCCAGCAGTCCCGCACAGGGGTACGATAACACTGAAGCTTTCTTT.

The rearrangement links TRBV28 to TRBJ1-2; 8 bases fit TRBD1. This CDR3 is 14 amino acids long. The J segment lost 0 bases and the V segment lost 6 bases, leaving 3 bases of the junction unmatched. Germline values: CDR1 MDHEN, CDR2 SYDVKM. CDR3 sequence: CASSRTGSNYGYTF. CDR3 nucleotide sequence: TGTGCCAGCAGCCGGACAGGGTCTAACTATGGCTACACCTTC.

The chain links TRBV28 to TRBJ2-7; TRBD2 agrees at 7 bases. CDR1 and CDR2 from the germline V gene are MDHEN and SYDVKM. V dropped 5 bases and J dropped 2; count of bases not matched to a gene: 6. The CDR3 extends over 14 amino acids. The CDR3 DNA is TGTGCCAGCAGTCCGAGCGGGGCTACCTACGAGCAGTACTTC. Amino acids: CASSPSGATYEQYF.

The chain uses TRBV3-1 (or the pseudogene TRBV3-2) and TRBJ1-3, with D possibly matching TRBD1 (6 bases). Trimming removed 4 bases from V and 0 bases from J, with 16 bases in between. Germline CDR1 reads LGHDT; CDR2 reads YNNKEL (reference sequence). This CDR3 has 17 amino acids. The chain's CDR3 is CASSLTPGHLSGNTIYF. CDR3 DNA: TGTGCCAGCAGCCTAACCCCGGGACACCTCTCTGGAAACACCATATATTTT.

A few counts support this clone. The V gene is TRBV12-3 or TRBV12-4, the J gene TRBJ2-5; D is undetermined. The CDR3 runs 13 residues. V was clipped by 1 base and J by 4 bases, with 7 bases between them. Here the CDR3 DNA reads TGTGCCAGCAGTTTAGAGGCTAGAGAGACCCAGTACTTC. Translated: CASSLEARETQYF.

The rearrangement links TRBV15 to TRBJ2-3, with 16 bases that match TRBD2. The V and J ends lost 1 base and 3 bases, in that order; junction bases with no gene match: 10. There are 20 residues in the CDR3. CDR1 is LNHNV and CDR2 is YYDKDF in the germline V gene (reference sequence). The CDR3 bases are TGTGCCACCAGCAGAGTATTGGGGACTAGCGGGGGGGCAGCGACAGATACGCAGTATTTT. Translation: CATSRVLGTSGGAATDTQYF.

This clone has only a few counts. This sequence joins TRBV3-1 (or the pseudogene TRBV3-2) and TRBJ1-2; 8 bases are a match to TRBD1. Trimming cost V 1 base and J 4 bases; bases outside gene matches: 5. This CDR3 has 15 residues. Germline-derived CDR1 and CDR2 are LGHDT and YNNKEL (reference sequence). CDR3 sequence reads: CASSQGTGLGYGYTF. CDR3 DNA sequence: TGTGCCAGCAGCCAAGGGACAGGGCTGGGCTATGGCTACACCTTC.

J is TRBJ2-3 and V is TRBV4-2, with 11 bases matching TRBD2. The germline CDR1 and CDR2 sequences are LGHNA and YNFKEQ. V trimming: 2 bases; J trimming: 4 bases; junction bases outside the gene matches: 8. The CDR3 extends over 17 amino acids. The CDR3 DNA reads as TGTGCCAGCAGCCAAAATAGCGGGAGGGCCCAGCCAGATACGCAGTATTTT. It specifies CASSQNSGRAQPDTQYF.

The rearrangement joins TRBV20-1 to TRBJ1-4; weak D call: TRBD1 (5 bases). This CDR3 is 11 amino acids long. The ends were cut back, 6 bases at V and 9 bases at J, with 11 bases in the middle. Germline CDR1 DFQATT, CDR2 SNEGSKA (reference sequence). The chain's CDR3 is CSALGLQKLFF. The CDR3, as DNA: TGCAGTGCCTTGGGGCTGCAAAAACTGTTTTTT.

The rearrangement links TRBV7-7 to TRBJ2-3; the D is unclear. The CDR3 loop spans 16 amino acids. Germline V gene data show CDR1 as SSHAT and CDR2 as FNYEAQ (reference sequence). Trimming pared 0 bases from V and 2 bases from J, leaving 12 bases between. The CDR3 DNA reads TGTGCCAGCAGCTTAGCAGACGTGGGCTACACAGATACGCAGTATTTT. It encodes CASSLADVGYTDTQYF. Drawing the rest from reference TRBV7-7 and TRBJ2-3, the complete variable domain is GAGVSQSPRYKVTKRGQDVTLRCDPISSHATLYWYQQALGQGPEFLTYFNYEAQPDKSGLPSDRFSAERPEGSISTLTIQRTEQRDSAMYRCASSLADVGYTDTQYFGPGTRLTVL.

This chain uses TRBV12-3 or TRBV12-4 with TRBJ2-1; D gene unclear. V shed 3 bases and J shed 7 bases, with 10 bases lying between them. This CDR3 has 13 amino acids. This chain's CDR3 is CASSLRKRNEQFF. DNA for the CDR3: TGTGCCAGCAGTTTGCGGAAGCGAAATGAGCAGTTCTTC.

The chain couples TRBV18 to TRBJ2-1; 8 bases are a match to TRBD1. The germline CDR1 and CDR2 sequences are KGHSH and LQKENI. The CDR3 loop spans 15 amino acids. V shed 5 bases, J shed 3 bases, and the junction held 6 bases outside the gene matches. The CDR3 bases are TGTGCCAGCTCAAACGGACAGGGATACTACAATGAGCAGTTCTTC. This translates into CASSNGQGYYNEQFF.

The V gene is TRBV5-4, the J gene TRBJ2-7; the D is unclear. CDR1 and CDR2 (germline): SGHNT, YYREEE (reference sequence). The length of the CDR3 is 14 residues. V was pared by 0 bases and J by 6 bases, with 13 bases between. As DNA, the CDR3 is TGTGCCAGCAGCTTGGGACCCCCGGGTAGCGAGCAGTACTTC. Its translation is CASSLGPPGSEQYF.

This chain connects TRBV6-2 or TRBV6-3 to TRBJ1-2, with 8 positions matching TRBD1. The CDR3 is 14 residues long. Germline trimming cut 5 bases from V and 4 bases from J; bases unmatched to any gene: 6. Germline V lookup: CDR1 MNHEY, CDR2 SVGEGT. CDR3 amino acids: CASSRQGSGYGYTF. In DNA form, the CDR3 reads TGTGCCAGCAGTCGACAGGGGAGCGGCTATGGCTACACCTTC.